Listed below are T cell receptor beta chains from one sample, sequenced in a study of HIV-infected patients and healthy controls. TCRdb used MiXCR to reprocess the 5' RACE reads, holding one entry per CDR3 protein. The sample holds under 20,000 distinct CDR3 sequences, 5.5% to 8% seen once. Sample: blood. The receptor source for this set is an adult in good health. CDR3s include the opening cysteine and the closing phenylalanine or tryptophan. D genes are given only for firm matches. Clone size is shown for a subset of rows, as once, few, many or a class of expanded clone.

j_call | v_call | d_call | clone_size | cdr3_aa | cdr3_nt
TRBJ2-7 | TRBV27 | NA | many | CASGFSYEQYF | TGTGCCAGCGGCTTCTCATACGAGCAGTACTTC
TRBJ2-3 | TRBV20-1 | TRBD2 | many | CSAYQFPSGGPDTQYF | TGCAGTGCCTACCAATTTCCTAGCGGGGGGCCAGATACGCAGTATTTT
TRBJ2-7 | TRBV4-1 | TRBD2 | few | CASSYDSGRDYEQYF | TGCGCCAGCAGCTACGATAGCGGGAGGGACTACGAGCAGTACTTC
TRBJ2-1 | TRBV29-1 | NA | NA | CSVEWQFNEQFF | TGCAGCGTTGAATGGCAATTTAATGAGCAGTTCTTC
TRBJ1-1 | TRBV29-1 | NA | many | CSVLLATRTEAFF | TGCAGCGTTCTTCTAGCCACAAGGACTGAAGCTTTCTTT
TRBJ2-5 | TRBV18 | NA | many | CASSPSGKGPEETQYF | TGTGCCAGCTCACCATCAGGCAAGGGGCCAGAAGAGACCCAGTACTTC
TRBJ1-5 | TRBV20-1 | TRBD1 | NA | CSASEGARGNQPQHF | TGCAGTGCTAGTGAGGGGGCGCGGGGCAATCAGCCCCAGCATTTT
TRBJ2-1 | TRBV2 | TRBD1 | NA | CASSRDRAGYNEQFF | TGTGCCAGCAGCAGGGACAGGGCCGGCTACAATGAGCAGTTCTTC
TRBJ1-3 | TRBV20-1 | NA | medium-sized | CSARLPSGNTIYF | TGCAGTGCTAGACTTCCATCTGGAAACACCATATATTTT
TRBJ1-5 | TRBV19 | NA | many | CASSIKRGDQPQHF | TGTGCCAGTAGTATAAAAAGGGGGGATCAGCCCCAGCATTTT
TRBJ2-5 | TRBV29-1 | NA | many | CSVEDRAEKETQYF | TGCAGCGTTGAAGATAGGGCAGAAAAAGAGACCCAGTACTTC
TRBJ2-2 | TRBV11-2 | NA | many | CASSLDRVLTGELFF | TGTGCCAGCAGCTTAGACAGGGTTTTGACCGGGGAGCTGTTTTTT
TRBJ2-7 | TRBV5-4 | NA | many | CASSSQDRSYYEQYF | TGTGCCAGCAGCTCACAAGACAGGTCCTACTACGAGCAGTACTTC
TRBJ1-3 | TRBV28 | NA | many | CASSLASGGPYSGNTIYF | TGTGCCAGCAGTTTGGCCTCCGGGGGGCCGTACTCTGGAAACACCATATATTTT
TRBJ2-7 | TRBV18 | TRBD1 | many | CASSPDRGPYEQYF | TGTGCCAGCTCACCAGACAGGGGACCCTACGAGCAGTACTTC
TRBJ2-7 | TRBV29-1 | NA | many | CSATSHKEYEQYF | TGCAGCGCCACGTCACACAAAGAATACGAGCAGTACTTC
TRBJ2-3 | TRBV7-2 | TRBD2 | many | CASRVAGTSTDTQYF | TGTGCCAGCAGGGTAGCGGGGACTAGCACAGATACGCAGTATTTT
TRBJ2-5 | TRBV7-2 | NA | medium-sized | CASSRQETQYF | TGTGCCAGCAGCAGACAAGAGACCCAGTACTTC
TRBJ2-1 | TRBV4-3 | NA | many | CASSPQRTAYNEQFF | TGCGCCAGCAGCCCTCAAAGGACAGCTTACAATGAGCAGTTCTTC
TRBJ1-1 | TRBV12-3/TRBV12-4 | NA | many | CASGRAALNTEAFF | TGTGCCAGCGGACGGGCCGCGCTTAACACTGAAGCTTTCTTT
TRBJ2-1 | TRBV20-1 | NA | many | CSARVETSRNNEQFF | TGCAGTGCTAGAGTAGAAACTAGCCGGAACAATGAGCAGTTCTTC
TRBJ2-7 | TRBV7-2 | NA | many | CASSSRGAYEQYF | TGTGCCAGCAGCTCACGGGGAGCCTACGAGCAGTACTTC
TRBJ2-2 | TRBV29-1 | TRBD2 | many | CSAPGLAIGELFF | TGCAGCGCCCCGGGACTAGCGATCGGGGAGCTGTTTTTT
TRBJ2-5 | TRBV7-9 | NA | few | CASSQQETQYF | TGTGCCAGCAGCCAGCAAGAGACCCAGTACTTC
TRBJ2-1 | TRBV24-1 | TRBD2 | many | CATSEPGTSGGLGSYNEQFF | TGTGCCACCAGTGAACCGGGGACTAGCGGGGGACTAGGGTCCTACAATGAGCAGTTCTTC
TRBJ1-1 | TRBV11-1 | TRBD1 | many | CASSLGQRNTEAFF | TGTGCCAGCAGCCTGGGACAGAGGAACACTGAAGCTTTCTTT